A single T cell receptor beta chain is shown here with its context. Which antigen it targets is not known. No base quality information exists; no much larger clone differs at one position. TCRbeta CDR3 regions were amplified from genomic DNA using the immunoSEQ Assay, a bias-controlled multiplex PCR. In the paper's pipeline: Within the assay, amplification of reference gene primers was used to estimate how many nucleated cells each sample contained. Sequence reads were collapsed and filtered to measure the absolute abundance of every unique TCRbeta CDR3 rearrangement. For each sample, productive Simpson clonality was calculated by taking the square root of Simpson's diversity index across productive rearrangements. Not all clones reach the TCRdb copy of this immuneACCESS table, which keeps in-frame sequences only. Checked studies attribute under half of the gap to unresolved V genes and leave the rest unexplained. The DNA was the basis for D and trimming; V, J and clone size are from that table. The sample has 150,000 to 200,000 clones on record, roughly 93% of them singletons. The ten largest clones take up 4.5% to 5.5% of the sample.

The data belong to a study of blood T cell repertoires in COVID-19 (dated by TCRdb to the early 2020s). The study in broad terms: Collaborator samples came from the United States, Italy and Spain and covered acute and convalescent phases of COVID-19. The material from the prospective study consisted of cDNA or gDNA derived from T cells, B-cell-depleted T cells, or PBMCs. The dataset comprised deeply sampled blood TCRbeta repertoires from subjects exposed to, actively infected with, or recovered from COVID-19. The repertoires were made available in a free public database intended to serve as a resource for research on the immune response to SARS-CoV-2. Samples came from the ongoing ImmuneRACE study (first 160 participants) plus 1,254 subjects from 6 global collaborators. A de-identified subject ID, COVID-19 status, age in years and sex were almost always included in the sample metadata. Where available, HLA class I and class II types were taken from metadata supplied by the sample provider and were not determined by assay-based typing.

Each collaborating institution followed its own protocols to collect whole blood in K2EDTA tubes. For TCRbeta analysis, collaborators shipped samples as frozen whole blood, isolated PBMCs, or DNA extracted from either of those sample types. General findings and caveats noted by the study authors: The quantity of clinical and demographic metadata differed by source and by participant and was supplied without curation.

This clonotype was obtained from a woman aged 45-60 years with acute or convalescent COVID-19. Sequencing was performed on peripheral blood.

The CDR3 region has the sequence CATSRAIAGSPYGYTF. The sequenced DNA: TGTGCCACCAGCAGAGCGATCGCAGGGTCCCCTTATGGCTACACCTTC. In this chain, TRBV15 is recombined with TRBJ1-2; possibly the D gene is TRBD1, per 5 matching bases. Reading from cysteine to phenylalanine, the CDR3 counts 16 amino acids. Of the read, only the CDR3 DNA is kept; its 48 bases are in frame from base 1. From the germline V gene (reference sequence), CDR1 is LNHNV and CDR2 is YYDKDF. V sheds 1 base and J sheds 5 bases, leaving 17 bases between their ends.